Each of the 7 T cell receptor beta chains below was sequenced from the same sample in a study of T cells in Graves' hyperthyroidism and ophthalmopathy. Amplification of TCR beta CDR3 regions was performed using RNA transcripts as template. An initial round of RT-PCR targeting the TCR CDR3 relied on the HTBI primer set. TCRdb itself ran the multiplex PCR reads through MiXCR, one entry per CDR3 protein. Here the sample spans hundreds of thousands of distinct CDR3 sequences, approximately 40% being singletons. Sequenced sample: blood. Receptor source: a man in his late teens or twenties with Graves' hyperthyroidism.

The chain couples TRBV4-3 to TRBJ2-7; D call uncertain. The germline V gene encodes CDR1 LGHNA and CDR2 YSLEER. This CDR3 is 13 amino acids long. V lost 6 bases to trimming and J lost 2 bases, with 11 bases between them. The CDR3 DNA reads TGCGCCAGCAGGAGCAGGCGCGCCTACGAGCAGTACTTC. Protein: CASRSRRAYEQYF.

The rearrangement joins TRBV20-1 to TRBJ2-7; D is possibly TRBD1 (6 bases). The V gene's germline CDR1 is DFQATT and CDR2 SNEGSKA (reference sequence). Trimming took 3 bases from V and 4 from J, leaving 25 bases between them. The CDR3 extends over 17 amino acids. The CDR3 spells CSASVPTSKGTKYEQYF. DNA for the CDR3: TGCAGTGCTAGCGTGCCGACCTCCAAGGGGACAAAATACGAGCAGTACTTC.

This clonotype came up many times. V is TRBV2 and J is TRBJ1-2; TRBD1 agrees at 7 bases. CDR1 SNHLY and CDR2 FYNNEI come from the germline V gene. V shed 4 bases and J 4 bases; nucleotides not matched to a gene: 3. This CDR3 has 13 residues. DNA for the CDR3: TGTGCCAGCAGTGGCAGGGGGGCCTATGGCTACACCTTC. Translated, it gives CASSGRGAYGYTF. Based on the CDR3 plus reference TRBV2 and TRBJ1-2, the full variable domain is EPEVTQTPSHQVTQMGQEVILRCVPISNHLYFYWYRQILGQKVEFLVSFYNNEISEKSEIFDDQFSVERPDGSNFTLKIRSTKLEDSAMYFCASSGRGAYGYTFGSGTRLTVV.

The DNA of the CDR3 is TGTGCCAGTAGTATAGCGGTGGGGGGCCACCTTCCGGCTTTCTTT. This encodes CASSIAVGGHLPAFF. This rearrangement joins TRBV19 to TRBJ1-1; D may be TRBD1 (6 bases). This CDR3 is 15 amino acids long. Germline assignment: CDR1 LNHDA and CDR2 SQIVND (reference sequence). V shed 1 base and J shed 11 bases, with 20 bases lying between them.

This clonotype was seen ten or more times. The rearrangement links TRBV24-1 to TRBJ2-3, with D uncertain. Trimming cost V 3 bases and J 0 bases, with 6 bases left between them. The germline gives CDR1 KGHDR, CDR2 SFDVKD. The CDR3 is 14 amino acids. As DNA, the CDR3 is TGTGCCACCAGTGATGGACGAAGCACAGATACGCAGTATTTT. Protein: CATSDGRSTDTQYF.

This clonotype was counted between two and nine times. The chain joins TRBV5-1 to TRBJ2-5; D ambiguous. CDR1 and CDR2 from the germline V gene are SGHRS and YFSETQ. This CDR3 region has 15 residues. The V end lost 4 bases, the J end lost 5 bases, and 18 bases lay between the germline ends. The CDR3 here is CASSLQLDQRETQYF. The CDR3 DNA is TGCGCCAGCAGCCTCCAGCTAGACCAGAGGGAGACCCAGTACTTC. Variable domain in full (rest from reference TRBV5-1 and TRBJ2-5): KAGVTQTPRYLIKTRGQQVTLSCSPISGHRSVSWYQQTPGQGLQFLFEYFSETQRNKGNFPGRFSGRQFSNSRSEMNVSTLELGDSALYLCASSLQLDQRETQYFGPGTRLLVL.

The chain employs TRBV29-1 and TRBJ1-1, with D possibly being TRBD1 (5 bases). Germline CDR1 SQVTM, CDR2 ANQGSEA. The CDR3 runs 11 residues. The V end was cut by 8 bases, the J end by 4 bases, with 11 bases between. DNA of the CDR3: TGCAGCCTAGAGGGGATCACTGAAGCTTTCTTT. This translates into CSLEGITEAFF.